These 27 T cell receptor beta chains came from one sample sequenced in a study of blood T cells in healthy people across ages. Combining a sample-barcoded 5' primer with a J-beta primer mix, a second PCR ran for about 6 to 11 cycles. Each CDR3 protein gets one entry after TCRdb re-called the 5' RACE reads with MiXCR. The data hold approximately 810,000 distinct CDR3 sequences, with less than 35% observed a single time. The sequenced material came from blood. Every receptor here comes from a woman aged 80 or older in good health.

A note on this clonotype: At one end the junction does not follow the germline gene, possibly because of a read error. This chain links TRBV15 with TRBJ2-1; possibly TRBD2 for D (6 bases). The DNA end lines up better with TRBJ2-7; the J call may be wrong. Germline V gives CDR1 LNHNV, CDR2 YYDKDF (reference sequence). The CDR3 contains 17 residues. CDR3 sequence: CTTSRDRASVTYNEQYF. In DNA, the CDR3 is TGTACCACCAGCAGAGATAGGGCTAGCGTCACCTACAATGAGCAGTACTTC.

The table lists this clonotype with a few counts. It may be a read error: a sequence one base away is much more abundant. The genes are TRBV6-2 or TRBV6-3 and TRBJ2-3; 10 bases align to TRBD2. The ends lost 6 bases at V and 5 bases at J; junction bases unmatched: 5. This CDR3 has 14 amino acids. The germline CDR1 and CDR2 sequences are MNHEY and SVGEGT. CDR3 DNA: TGTGCCAGCAGGTTACTAGCGGGACGAGATACGCAGTATTTT. As protein: CASRLLAGRDTQYF.

The rearrangement joins TRBV20-1 to TRBJ2-1; TRBD2 aligns across 11 bases. Per germline, CDR1 DFQATT and CDR2 SNEGSKA (reference sequence). CDR3 length: 15 residues. V trimming: 3 bases; J trimming: 15 bases; junction bases outside the gene matches: 16. For the CDR3, the DNA is TGCAGTGCTAGTTCCCTACTAGCGGGAGAGAGGGGAGCGTTCTTC. Encoded protein: CSASSLLAGERGAFF.

Only one count was recorded for this clonotype. Because it lacks the conserved phenylalanine or tryptophan at the end, this CDR3 is likely a read error. The chain joins TRBV4-3 to TRBJ1-1, with 7 bases matching TRBD1. This CDR3 spans 18 amino acids. The germline V gene encodes CDR1 LGHNA and CDR2 YSLEER. The CDR3 DNA reads as TGCGCCAGCAGCCAAGACCTGGGGAACAGGGGAAGGGACACTGGAGCTTTCTTG. Translation: CASSQDLGNRGRDTGAFL.

The chain employs TRBV6-6 and TRBJ1-2; 8 bases are a match to TRBD1. With 6 bases clipped from V and 7 bases from J, the junction kept 16 bases outside the gene matches. This CDR3 is built from 16 residues. Germline lookup yields CDR1 MNHNY and CDR2 SVGAGI (reference sequence). The CDR3 region is CASRTGWAGGELGYTF. Here the CDR3 DNA reads TGTGCCAGCAGGACCGGGTGGGCAGGGGGCGAGCTTGGCTACACCTTC.

This clonotype was observed many times. CDR3: CASSPVSGGDTQYF. The CDR3 nucleotides read TGTGCCAGCAGCCCGGTCTCTGGGGGAGATACGCAGTATTTT. The chain carries TRBV7-9 and TRBJ2-3, with D perhaps TRBD1 or TRBD2 (5 bases each). The CDR3 has 14 residues. Per the germline V gene, CDR1 is SEHNR and CDR2 is FQNEAQ (reference sequence). Trimming took off 5 bases at V and 5 bases at J, with 14 bases between the two ends.

The chain combines TRBV19 with TRBJ2-1; D is possibly TRBD2 (7 bases). This CDR3 is 18 amino acids long. The germline V gene encodes CDR1 LNHDA and CDR2 SQIVND (reference sequence). Trimming removed 1 base at V and 7 bases at J, with 23 bases between. CDR3 sequence: CASSIVGAGAMRGNEQFF. The CDR3 DNA reads TGTGCCAGTAGTATAGTTGGGGCGGGGGCCATGCGTGGAAATGAGCAGTTCTTC.

There are a few counts of this clonotype. V is TRBV5-6 and J is TRBJ1-1; 7 bases fit TRBD1. CDR1 and CDR2 (germline): SGHDT, YYEEEE. The junction had 11 bases not matched to a gene; V was cut back by 5 bases and J by 7 bases. This CDR3 is built from 14 residues. This CDR3 is CASRLQQGSNEAFF. CDR3 DNA sequence: TGTGCCAGCAGACTACAACAGGGGAGTAATGAAGCTTTCTTT.

The V gene is TRBV5-5, the J gene TRBJ1-1; D unclear. Trimming removed 0 bases at V and 5 bases at J, with 11 bases between. Germline CDR1 SGHKS, CDR2 YYEKEE (reference sequence). The CDR3 has 14 amino acids. The CDR3 is CASSLEWARTEAFF. In DNA, the CDR3 is TGTGCCAGCAGCTTGGAGTGGGCGCGGACTGAAGCTTTCTTT. Supplemented by reference TRBV5-5 and TRBJ1-1, the full variable domain reads DAGVTQSPTHLIKTRGQQVTLRCSPISGHKSVSWYQQVLGQGPQFIFQYYEKEERGRGNFPDRFSARQFPNYSSELNVNALLLGDSALYLCASSLEWARTEAFFGQGTRLTVV.

This clonotype was seen repeatedly, ten times or more. V and J are TRBV7-2 and TRBJ2-5, with 9 positions matching TRBD2. Germline CDR1 reads SGHTA; CDR2 reads FQGNSA. V was clipped by 3 bases and J by 3 bases; unmatched bases: 5. This CDR3 spans 15 amino acids. CDR3 nucleotides: TGTGCCAGCAGCTTTTGGCGGGGGGGGGAAGAGACCCAGTACTTC. It yields the protein CASSFWRGGEETQYF.

This clonotype was counted only a few times. An end of the junction does not agree with germline; a read error may underlie this. V gene TRBV7-2 combines with J gene TRBJ2-5, with D possibly matching TRBD2 (6 bases). The CDR3 loop spans 14 amino acids. Germline V gene sequence: CDR1 SGHTA, CDR2 FQGNSA. The CDR3 DNA follows: TGTGCCGGCAGCTTAAGCGGGCTCCAAGGGACCCAGTACTTC. Its protein is CAGSLSGLQGTQYF.

In regard to this clonotype: An end of the junction does not agree with germline; a read error may underlie this. The gene calls are TRBV6-5 and TRBJ1-5; D gene unclear. Germline loops: CDR1 MNHEY, CDR2 SVGAGI. The CDR3 sequence is 15 residues long. CDR3 region: CASSPGRTSNQLQHF. DNA of the CDR3: TGTGCCAGCAGTCCCGGGCGGACTAGCAATCAGCTCCAGCATTTT.

This sequence joins TRBV29-1 and TRBJ2-7; D may match TRBD1 or TRBD2 (6 bases each). The CDR3 length is 12 residues. The V end lost 4 bases, the J end lost 2 bases, and 9 bases lay between the germline ends. Per germline, CDR1 SQVTM and CDR2 ANQGSEA. The CDR3 nucleotides are TGCAGCGTTGGGAGGGGGACCTACGAGCAGTACTTC. This codes for CSVGRGTYEQYF.

Regarding this clonotype: This may arise from a read error, as a much more abundant clone is one base away. The V call is TRBV9, the J call TRBJ2-1, with 9 bases fitting TRBD1. V trimming: 0 bases; J trimming: 10 bases; junction bases outside the gene matches: 2. There are 13 residues in the CDR3. Germline V lookup: CDR1 SGDLS, CDR2 YYNGEE. CDR3 nucleotide sequence: TGTGCCAGCAGCGTAGGGACAGGGGCCGAGCAGTTCTTC. The encoded protein is CASSVGTGAEQFF. Combining the CDR3 with reference TRBV9 and TRBJ2-1 gives the whole variable domain DSGVTQTPKHLITATGQRVTLRCSPRSGDLSVYWYQQSLDQGLQFLIQYYNGEERAKGNILERFSAQQFPDLHSELNLSSLELGDSALYFCASSVGTGAEQFFGPGTRLTVL.

This clonotype was seen only a few times. The rearrangement joins TRBV7-2 to TRBJ1-3, with 7 bases matching TRBD1. With 5 bases clipped from V and 1 base from J, the junction kept 17 bases outside the gene matches. Germline V gives CDR1 SGHTA, CDR2 FQGNSA. The CDR3 is 19 residues long. CDR3 sequence (DNA): TGTGCCAGCAGCCCAGGGGGGGGTGCAGGGAGAAGTTCTGGAAACACCATATATTTT. It translates to CASSPGGGAGRSSGNTIYF.

This rearrangement joins TRBV12-3 or TRBV12-4 to TRBJ2-1; 7 positions match TRBD1. V lost 6 bases, J lost 5 bases, and 10 bases stayed unmatched. The CDR3 runs to 15 residues. CDR3 in amino acids: CASSRTTGSDNEQFF. The CDR3 DNA is TGTGCCAGCAGCAGAACGACAGGGTCTGACAATGAGCAGTTCTTC.

This clonotype was detected ten times or more. The genes are TRBV6-2 or TRBV6-3 and TRBJ2-7; TRBD1 matches at 7 bases. Trimming removed 8 bases from V and 5 bases from J; junction bases left unmatched: 6. The CDR3 covers 12 residues. From germline, CDR1 is MNHEY and CDR2 SVGEGT. This CDR3 reads CASSPGTDEQYF. In DNA, the CDR3 is TGTGCCAGCTCACCGGGGACAGACGAGCAGTACTTC.

This clonotype was counted many times. The chain is built from TRBV4-3 and TRBJ2-3; the D is unclear. From germline, CDR1 is LGHNA and CDR2 YSLEER. The CDR3 consists of 15 residues. The ends were cut back, 0 bases at V and 3 bases at J, with 10 bases in the middle. The CDR3 is CASSQDRRATDTQYF. CDR3 bases: TGCGCCAGCAGCCAAGATCGAAGGGCAACAGATACGCAGTATTTT.

In its sample, this clonotype was seen a few times. V and J are TRBV18 and TRBJ1-2; 9 bases fit TRBD1. Germline lookup yields CDR1 KGHSH and CDR2 LQKENI. CDR3 length: 17 residues. The V and J ends lost 3 bases and 3 bases, in that order; junction bases with no gene match: 11. This chain's CDR3 is CASSPLGQGKSYYGYTF. As DNA, the CDR3 is TGTGCCAGCTCACCCCTAGGACAGGGGAAATCGTACTATGGCTACACCTTC.

This clonotype has just a few counts. The CDR3 spells CAWLPGTGDGYTF. The CDR3 nucleotides read TGTGCCTGGCTCCCGGGAACGGGGGATGGCTACACCTTC. The V and J genes are TRBV30 and TRBJ1-2, with a weak D call TRBD1 (5 bases). The CDR3 covers 13 residues. Germline values: CDR1 GTSNPN, CDR2 SVGIG (reference sequence). V was pared by 5 bases and J by 6 bases, with 16 bases between.

Ten or more counts support this clonotype. In DNA form, the CDR3 reads TGTGCCAGCAGTTACTCGTCTAGCGGGGGGGCCAATGAGCAGTTCTTC. Its translation: CASSYSSSGGANEQFF. The J gene is TRBJ2-1, the V gene TRBV6-5; 12 bases are shared with TRBD2. This CDR3 has 16 residues. Germline CDR1 reads MNHEY; CDR2 reads SVGAGI. V dropped 0 bases and J dropped 6; count of bases not matched to a gene: 3.

This clonotype was found many times. The genes are TRBV18 and TRBJ2-5; tentative D call: TRBD1 (6 bases). CDR1 is KGHSH, CDR2 LQKENI, per germline. With 0 bases removed from V and 11 bases from J, the gap between germline ends came to 19 bases. The CDR3 sequence is 15 residues long. CDR3 sequence: CASSPPSRGGGEQYF. In DNA form, the CDR3 reads TGTGCCAGCTCACCACCCTCGAGAGGGGGTGGGGAGCAGTACTTC.

The chain recombines TRBV25-1 with TRBJ1-2; D ambiguous. V was pared by 6 bases and J by 4 bases, with 9 bases between. The germline CDR1 and CDR2 sequences are MGHDK and SYGVNS. This CDR3 spans 12 amino acids. The DNA of the CDR3 is TGTGCCAGCAGAGGAGGAGGCTATGGCTACACCTTC. This codes for CASRGGGYGYTF.

This chain joins TRBV7-2 and TRBJ2-2; 8 nucleotides align to TRBD2. The CDR3 has 16 residues. The V segment lost 5 bases and the J segment 1 base; nucleotides outside the gene matches: 6. CDR1 SGHTA and CDR2 FQGNSA come from the germline V gene. The CDR3 coding sequence is TGTGCCAGCAGCAGCCAGCTAGCGGGGAACACCGGGGAGCTGTTTTTT. It codes for CASSSQLAGNTGELFF. Combining the CDR3 with reference TRBV7-2 and TRBJ2-2 gives the whole variable domain GAGVSQSPSNKVTEKGKDVELRCDPISGHTALYWYRQSLGQGLEFLIYFQGNSAPDKSGLPSDRFSAERTGGSVSTLTIQRTQQEDSAVYLCASSSQLAGNTGELFFGEGSRLTVL.

The chain carries TRBV6-6 and TRBJ2-2, with D possibly TRBD2 on 5 matching bases. Germline CDR1 is MNHNY and CDR2 is SVGAGI (reference sequence). CDR3 length equals 15 residues. V was clipped by 6 bases and J by 2 bases, with 13 bases between them. CDR3 in amino acids: CASRLPGSNTGELFF. The CDR3 DNA reads TGTGCCAGCAGGTTACCGGGATCTAACACCGGGGAGCTGTTTTTT.

Concerning this clonotype: The junction and the germline gene differ at one end; a read error may be behind it. The chain has TRBV2 and TRBJ2-5; D is uncertain. Germline assignment: CDR1 SNHLY and CDR2 FYNNEI. The CDR3 is 13 amino acids. The chain's CDR3 is CASSGSPSKTPYF. DNA for the CDR3: TGTGCCAGCAGTGGTTCTCCTAGTAAGACCCCGTACTTC.

As regards this clonotype: A much larger clone differs by one base, so this may be a read error. The CDR3 DNA is TGTGCCATCAGGGAATCGGGGTACAATGAGCAGTTCTTC. This sequence encodes CAIRESGYNEQFF. This chain joins TRBV10-3 and TRBJ2-1, with D maybe TRBD2 (5 bases). The CDR3 sequence is 13 residues long. Germline V gene lookup returns CDR1 ENHRY and CDR2 SYGVKD. The ends were cut back, 6 bases at V and 4 bases at J, with 10 bases in the middle.